The 32 T cell receptor beta chains below come from one sample, sequenced in a study of multiple sclerosis patients with progressive multifocal leukoencephalopathy. Time point meaning: time of PML onset. Generated by immunoSEQ multiplex PCR, the TCRdb table keeps only in-frame clones and is missing some. The sample lists approximately 31,000 clones; roughly 87% were seen once. This material consisted of PBMCs, taken from a patient treated with natalizumab. The source is a human donor with progressive multifocal leukoencephalopathy.

This clone was seen only once. This chain uses TRBV7-2 with TRBJ2-7, with 11 nucleotides matching TRBD2. From germline, CDR1 is SGHTA and CDR2 FQGNSA. This CDR3 contains 14 residues. The J segment lost 6 bases and the V segment lost 3 bases, leaving 4 bases of the junction unmatched. The CDR3 sequence: CASSFSGRAREQYF. The CDR3 bases are TGTGCCAGCAGCTTTAGCGGGAGGGCCCGCGAGCAGTACTTC.

This clone was recorded only once. At one end the junction does not follow the germline gene, possibly because of a read error. The V and J genes are TRBV10-3 and TRBJ1-1; the D gene is possibly TRBD1 (5 bases). This CDR3 region has 13 residues. CDR1 and CDR2 (germline): ENHRY, SYGVKD. CDR3 in DNA: TGTGCCATCAGTGATCAGGGTTCCACTGAAGCTCTCTTT. It is translated as CAISDQGSTEALF.

The chain couples TRBV7-2 to TRBJ2-7; 7 nucleotides line up with TRBD2. The CDR3 contains 13 residues. The V segment lost 5 bases and the J segment 5 bases; nucleotides outside the gene matches: 6. Germline V gene data show CDR1 as SGHTA and CDR2 as FQGNSA. CDR3 in amino acids: CASSRTRDHEQYF. CDR3 bases: TGTGCCAGCAGCCGGACTAGGGACCACGAGCAGTACTTC.

The CDR3 sequence is CASRDLGGDEQFF. CDR3 DNA sequence: TGTGCCAGCAGGGATTTAGGAGGGGATGAGCAGTTCTTC. The V and J genes are TRBV6-1 and TRBJ2-1, with D possibly matching TRBD2 (6 bases). The V end lost 6 bases, the J end lost 8 bases, and 14 bases lay between the germline ends. There are 13 residues in the CDR3. Germline-derived CDR1 and CDR2 are MNHNS and SASEGT.

This clone came up a few times. This chain connects TRBV5-1 to TRBJ1-3; D not certain. The CDR3 is 14 residues long. The V end was cut by 4 bases, the J end by 0 bases, with 8 bases between. The germline V gene encodes CDR1 SGHRS and CDR2 YFSETQ. The CDR3 nucleotides are TGCGCCAGCAGCCCGATAACCTCTGGAAACACCATATATTTT. This sequence encodes CASSPITSGNTIYF.

The chain couples TRBV6-6 to TRBJ1-5; 9 bases are a match to TRBD1. The germline V gene has CDR1 MNHNY and CDR2 SVGAGI (reference sequence). The CDR3 has 13 amino acids. V lost 8 bases and J lost 6; bases outside the gene matches: 5. Here the CDR3 DNA reads TGTGCCAGCCGGGACAGGGAAGGTCAGCCCCAGCATTTT. Protein product: CASRDREGQPQHF.

This chain links TRBV28 with TRBJ2-1, with 9 bases that match TRBD2. Trimming cost V 6 bases and J 4 bases; bases outside gene matches: 7. The germline CDR1 and CDR2 sequences are MDHEN and SYDVKM. The CDR3 extends over 15 amino acids. The CDR3 here is CASRRSGLAYNEQFF. CDR3 sequence (DNA): TGTGCCAGCAGACGTTCGGGACTAGCTTACAATGAGCAGTTCTTC.

The V call is TRBV7-2, the J call TRBJ2-7; the D gene is possibly TRBD2 (6 bases). The germline gives CDR1 SGHTA, CDR2 FQGNSA. V was shortened by 2 bases and J by 6 bases, with 17 bases between the two germline ends. CDR3 size: 15 residues. CDR3 bases: TGTGCCAGCAGCTTATTTCGGGAGAAGGTGCCCGAGCAGTACTTC. The encoded protein is CASSLFREKVPEQYF.

This clone came up once. V and J are TRBV28 and TRBJ2-1; possible D gene TRBD2, 6 bases. The CDR3 is 14 amino acids. The V gene's germline CDR1 is MDHEN and CDR2 SYDVKM. The germline V and J ends were trimmed by 3 bases and 7 bases, with 13 bases remaining between them. The CDR3: CASSFRVAANEQFF. CDR3 DNA sequence: TGTGCCAGCAGTTTTCGGGTAGCGGCAAATGAGCAGTTCTTC.

The gene calls are TRBV12-5 and TRBJ2-1; D not resolved. Germline-derived CDR1 and CDR2 are LGHNT and FRNRAP. The CDR3 length is 14 residues. V lost 4 bases and J lost 9, with 16 bases in between. This CDR3 reads CASGSNPTGREQFF. The CDR3 nucleotides are TGTGCTAGTGGTTCCAATCCGACTGGACGTGAGCAGTTCTTC.

The chain joins TRBV5-1 to TRBJ2-1, with 8 nucleotides matching TRBD2. Germline CDR1 SGHRS, CDR2 YFSETQ. Germline trimming cut 0 bases from V and 10 bases from J; bases unmatched to any gene: 6. The CDR3 spans 14 residues. Here the CDR3 DNA reads TGCGCCAGCAGCTTGGAGGGACTAGTAGGGGAGCAGTTCTTC. This codes for CASSLEGLVGEQFF.

The chain combines TRBV9 with TRBJ1-1; D call uncertain. Germline V gene sequence: CDR1 SGDLS, CDR2 YYNGEE. The CDR3 is 12 residues long. The V end was cut by 3 bases, the J end by 0 bases, with 3 bases between. DNA for the CDR3: TGTGCCAGCAGCGCAGTGAACACTGAAGCTTTCTTT. Translated, it gives CASSAVNTEAFF.

The V call is TRBV29-1, the J call TRBJ2-1, with unresolved D. The V end was cut by 1 base, the J end by 3 bases, with 10 bases between. The CDR3 has 14 residues. Per the germline V gene, CDR1 is SQVTM and CDR2 is ANQGSEA. The CDR3 DNA follows: TGCAGCGTTGAAGGTTCGGCAGACTACAATGAGCAGTTCTTC. Its protein is CSVEGSADYNEQFF.

The table lists this clone with a count of one. The chain couples TRBV7-3 to TRBJ2-7, with 7 nucleotides matching TRBD1. With V trimmed by 8 bases and J by 6 bases, 10 bases remained unmatched. The CDR3 has 13 residues. Germline V gene sequence: CDR1 SGHTA, CDR2 FQGTGA. The CDR3 nucleotides read TGTGCCAGCGGTAGACAGGGTACCCTCGAGCAGTACTTC. Translated, it gives CASGRQGTLEQYF.

The rearrangement joins TRBV5-4 to TRBJ2-3; D possibly corresponds to TRBD2 (6 bases). There are 16 residues in the CDR3. Trimming removed 4 bases from V and 10 bases from J, with 25 bases in between. Germline V lookup: CDR1 SGHNT, CDR2 YYREEE (reference sequence). The CDR3: CASSQGTGTATYPQYF. In DNA, the CDR3 is TGTGCCAGCAGCCAGGGTACCGGGACTGCCACTTATCCGCAGTATTTT. Full variable domain (rest looked up from reference TRBV5-4 and TRBJ2-3): ETGVTQSPTHLIKTRGQQVTLRCSSQSGHNTVSWYQQALGQGPQFIFQYYREEENGRGNFPPRFSGLQFPNYSSELNVNALELDDSALYLCASSQGTGTATYPQYFGPGTRLTVL.

The CDR3 region has the DNA TGTGCCAGCAACCCCGGCGGTAGCGGGAGTAAGTACGAGCAGTACTTC. Protein: CASNPGGSGSKYEQYF. The chain links TRBV5-4 to TRBJ2-7; 9 nucleotides match TRBD2. Germline loops: CDR1 SGHNT, CDR2 YYREEE (reference sequence). The CDR3 is 16 residues long. The ends lost 6 bases at V and 4 bases at J; junction bases unmatched: 14.

This clone has a handful of counts. The chain uses TRBV5-4 and TRBJ1-2; a possible D gene is TRBD1 (6 bases). V was pared by 0 bases and J by 2 bases, with 8 bases between. The CDR3 is 14 amino acids. Germline lookup yields CDR1 SGHNT and CDR2 YYREEE (reference sequence). The CDR3 loop reads CASSLGQGNYGYTF. The CDR3 coding sequence is TGTGCCAGCAGCTTGGGGCAGGGGAACTATGGCTACACCTTC.

The CDR3 region is CASSAGLFAYNEQFF. CDR3 nucleotides: TGCGCCAGCAGCGCGGGGCTGTTTGCGTACAATGAGCAGTTCTTC. This chain connects TRBV5-1 to TRBJ2-1; D perhaps matches TRBD2 (6 bases). The V gene's germline CDR1 is SGHRS and CDR2 YFSETQ. CDR3 length: 15 residues. The V and J ends lost 4 bases and 4 bases respectively, with 15 bases between them. Drawing the rest from reference TRBV5-1 and TRBJ2-1, the complete variable domain is KAGVTQTPRYLIKTRGQQVTLSCSPISGHRSVSWYQQTPGQGLQFLFEYFSETQRNKGNFPGRFSGRQFSNSRSEMNVSTLELGDSALYLCASSAGLFAYNEQFFGPGTRLTVL.

The J gene is TRBJ1-2, the V gene TRBV7-9; 7 nucleotides match TRBD1. The V gene's germline CDR1 is SEHNR and CDR2 FQNEAQ (reference sequence). V gave up 4 bases and J gave up 0 bases; unmatched junction bases: 5. The CDR3 extends over 15 amino acids. CDR3 coding DNA: TGTGCCAGCAGCTCCCGGACAGGAACTAACTATGGCTACACCTTC. This translates into CASSSRTGTNYGYTF.

The V gene is TRBV4-3, the J gene TRBJ1-2; D might be TRBD1 (5 bases). Trimming took 0 bases from V and 4 from J, leaving 12 bases between them. The CDR3 runs 15 residues. Per the germline V gene, CDR1 is LGHNA and CDR2 is YSLEER. CDR3 nucleotide sequence: TGCGCCAGCAGCCAAGATGGCGTCAGGGCCTATGGCTACACCTTC. Amino acid sequence: CASSQDGVRAYGYTF.

This clone was counted a few times. The V and J genes are TRBV7-9 and TRBJ1-5, with 7 nucleotides matching TRBD1. This CDR3 comprises 14 residues. Looked up from germline, CDR1 is SEHNR and CDR2 is FQNEAQ (reference sequence). The V segment lost 5 bases and the J segment 11 bases; nucleotides outside the gene matches: 12. As DNA, the CDR3 is TGTGCCAGCAGCCCACAGGGGACCCCTACGGCCCAGCATTTT. This sequence encodes CASSPQGTPTAQHF. Filled out from reference TRBV7-9 and TRBJ1-5, the complete variable domain reads DTGVSQNPRHKITKRGQNVTFRCDPISEHNRLYWYRQTLGQGPEFLTYFQNEAQLEKSRLLSDRFSAERPKGSFSTLEIQRTEQGDSAMYLCASSPQGTPTAQHFGDGTRLSIL.

The chain has TRBV5-1 and TRBJ2-1; 10 bases are shared with TRBD2. V shed 7 bases, J shed 7 bases, and the junction held 11 bases outside the gene matches. CDR1 and CDR2 from the germline V gene are SGHRS and YFSETQ. CDR3 length equals 15 residues. The CDR3: CASCSLAGAGNEQFF. CDR3 DNA sequence: TGCGCCAGCTGCAGTCTAGCGGGAGCCGGGAATGAGCAGTTCTTC.

This clone was observed a handful of times. The chain recombines TRBV27 with TRBJ1-5, with D unclear. The CDR3 loop spans 14 amino acids. Trimming shortened V by 3 bases and J by 6 bases, and 12 bases separated the two germline ends. Looked up from germline, CDR1 is MNHEY and CDR2 is SMNVEV (reference sequence). The CDR3 sequence is CASSFRSGAQPQHF. CDR3 sequence (DNA): TGTGCCAGCAGTTTTCGTAGTGGTGCTCAGCCCCAGCATTTT.

This clone was seen more than once but under ten times. CDR3: CASSERTGGGNQPQHF. Here the CDR3 DNA reads TGTGCCAGCAGTGAGCGGACAGGGGGTGGCAATCAGCCCCAGCATTTT. The chain couples TRBV6-1 to TRBJ1-5, with 10 bases fitting TRBD1. The germline V gene has CDR1 MNHNS and CDR2 SASEGT. Trimming removed 3 bases from V and 2 bases from J; junction bases left unmatched: 4. CDR3 length equals 16 residues.

J is TRBJ1-6 and V is TRBV5-6; TRBD1 is a possible D gene (6 bases). The V end was cut by 4 bases, the J end by 12 bases, with 17 bases between. CDR3 size: 14 residues. CDR1 is SGHDT, CDR2 YYEEEE, per germline. Here the CDR3 DNA reads TGTGCCAGCAGCCCGGGGGGGACACCTGGACCCCTCCACTTT. Translated, it gives CASSPGGTPGPLHF. Together with reference TRBV5-6 and TRBJ1-6, the CDR3 gives the full variable domain: DAGVTQSPTHLIKTRGQQVTLRCSPKSGHDTVSWYQQALGQGPQFIFQYYEEEERQRGNFPDRFSGHQFPNYSSELNVNALLLGDSALYLCASSPGGTPGPLHFGNGTRLTVT.

The J gene is TRBJ2-1, the V gene TRBV6-5; D is undetermined. The CDR3 has 16 amino acids. Deletions cut 0 bases from V and 9 bases from J, with 18 bases between. Germline assignment: CDR1 MNHEY and CDR2 SVGAGI. CDR3: CASSYSWQFVGREQFF. CDR3 bases: TGTGCCAGCAGTTACTCGTGGCAGTTTGTAGGTCGTGAGCAGTTCTTC.

This clone was observed a handful of times. This rearrangement joins TRBV27 to TRBJ1-5; TRBD1 matches at 7 bases. V dropped 6 bases and J dropped 6; count of bases not matched to a gene: 8. This CDR3 has 14 residues. Looked up from germline, CDR1 is MNHEY and CDR2 is SMNVEV (reference sequence). The CDR3 bases are TGTGCCAGCAGACAAGCAGGGGGAGGTCAGCCCCAGCATTTT. Translating it yields CASRQAGGGQPQHF.

A word on this clone: The same CDR3 arises from other DNA sequences in this sample as well. The chain is built from TRBV19 and TRBJ2-2; TRBD2 matches at 9 bases. The CDR3 has 16 residues. Trimming at V came to 0 bases and at J to 6 bases, leaving 5 bases not matched to a gene. Germline V CDR1 and CDR2: LNHDA, SQIVND (reference sequence). In nucleotides, the CDR3 is TGTGCCAGTAGTATAGATTCAGCGGGAGGTGCCGGGGAGCTGTTTTTT. It specifies CASSIDSAGGAGELFF.

This chain joins TRBV5-1 and TRBJ2-5, with TRBD2 matching 8 bases. Germline trimming cut 4 bases from V and 4 bases from J; bases unmatched to any gene: 15. The CDR3 has 17 residues. Germline loops: CDR1 SGHRS, CDR2 YFSETQ. The DNA for the CDR3 is TGCGCCAGCAGCCCGGCGCCGAGCGGGAGAAGGGGAGAGACCCAGTACTTC. As protein: CASSPAPSGRRGETQYF.

The genes are TRBV5-8 and TRBJ2-7, with 9 bases lining up with TRBD1. Germline CDR1 SGHTS, CDR2 YDEGEE. Losses at the gene ends were 4 bases for V and 2 bases for J; bases not matched to a gene: 7. This CDR3 contains 15 residues. CDR3 sequence: CASSRRDRDTYEQYF. CDR3 nucleotides: TGTGCCAGCAGCCGACGGGACAGGGACACCTACGAGCAGTACTTC.

The chain combines TRBV10-1 with TRBJ2-1, with D uncertain. Trimming took 2 bases from V and 5 from J, leaving 4 bases between them. The CDR3 contains 12 residues. Germline V gene sequence: CDR1 WNHNN, CDR2 SYGVQD (reference sequence). The CDR3 bases are TGCGCCAGCAGTGAGCCAAACAATGAGCAGTTCTTC. Its protein is CASSEPNNEQFF.

V is TRBV28 and J is TRBJ1-2, with D possibly matching TRBD1 (5 bases). Looked up from germline, CDR1 is MDHEN and CDR2 is SYDVKM. V was trimmed by 4 bases and J by 13 bases, leaving 22 bases between them. This CDR3 contains 14 residues. The CDR3 loop reads CASSSASKVFGGTF. CDR3 coding DNA: TGTGCCAGCAGTTCCGCGTCGAAAGTCTTTGGGGGCACCTTC.